The 32 T cell receptor beta chains below were found in one sample sequenced in a study of blood T cell repertoires in COVID-19. Profiling relied on immunoSEQ multiplex PCR, and the TCRdb table lists in-frame clones only, not all of them. Here the sample spans 150,000 to 200,000 clones, about 88% being singletons. Material: peripheral blood. These receptors were collected from a man younger than 35 with acute or convalescent COVID-19.

The J gene is TRBJ1-6, the V gene TRBV7-9; D is uncertain. V was trimmed by 2 bases and J by 10 bases, leaving 6 bases between them. CDR1 SEHNR and CDR2 FQNEAQ come from the germline V gene (reference sequence). This CDR3 region has 12 residues. The CDR3 DNA reads TGTGCCAGCAGCTTACCGGGGTCACCCCTCCACTTT. Translated, it gives CASSLPGSPLHF.

This rearrangement joins TRBV4-1 to TRBJ1-6; 9 nucleotides line up with TRBD1. CDR3 size: 16 residues. The germline CDR1 and CDR2 sequences are MGHRA and YSYEKL. V trimming: 3 bases; J trimming: 7 bases; junction bases outside the gene matches: 7. The CDR3 region is CASSHWRDRANSPLHF. CDR3 sequence (DNA): TGCGCCAGCAGCCATTGGAGGGACAGGGCGAATTCACCCCTCCACTTT.

The chain carries TRBV4-1 and TRBJ1-4, with D maybe TRBD1 (5 bases). The germline gives CDR1 MGHRA, CDR2 YSYEKL. The CDR3 runs to 17 residues. Trimming took 0 bases from V and 0 from J, leaving 11 bases between them. The CDR3 is CASSQESMTATNEKLFF. The CDR3 DNA reads as TGCGCCAGCAGCCAAGAATCGATGACAGCAACTAATGAAAAACTGTTTTTT.

The chain joins TRBV5-1 to TRBJ2-3; tentatively, D is TRBD2 (6 bases). CDR1 and CDR2 (germline): SGHRS, YFSETQ. The CDR3 length is 14 residues. V was clipped by 4 bases and J by 6 bases, with 15 bases between them. The CDR3 nucleotides read TGCGCCAGCAGCCGGGGGACGGGGATGGATACGCAGTATTTT. Translated: CASSRGTGMDTQYF.

The V gene is TRBV6-5, the J gene TRBJ1-2, with D possibly TRBD1 on 6 matching bases. Trimming removed 8 bases from V and 4 bases from J, with 20 bases in between. The CDR3 extends over 15 amino acids. Germline V CDR1 and CDR2: MNHEY, SVGAGI. The CDR3: CASEHGGGRAYGYTF. The CDR3 nucleotides read TGTGCCAGCGAACATGGGGGGGGCAGGGCCTATGGCTACACCTTC.

The rearrangement links TRBV5-6 to TRBJ2-6; 8 bases map to TRBD1. Germline CDR1 and CDR2: SGHDT and YYEEEE. The CDR3 consists of 18 residues. J gave up 1 base and V 1 base, and 7 bases lay outside the gene matches. The CDR3: CASSLRGQATSGANVLTF. The CDR3 DNA reads as TGTGCCAGCAGCTTGCGGGGACAGGCTACTTCTGGGGCCAACGTCCTGACTTTC. Complete variable domain (other parts from reference TRBV5-6 and TRBJ2-6): DAGVTQSPTHLIKTRGQQVTLRCSPKSGHDTVSWYQQALGQGPQFIFQYYEEEERQRGNFPDRFSGHQFPNYSSELNVNALLLGDSALYLCASSLRGQATSGANVLTFGAGSRLTVL.

This clone was observed once. V usage is TRBV10-3 and J usage is TRBJ1-2; TRBD1 matches at 12 bases. Germline CDR1 reads ENHRY; CDR2 reads SYGVKD. The CDR3 runs 15 residues. V was clipped by 4 bases and J by 2 bases; unmatched bases: 2. This chain's CDR3 is CAISGGQGANYGYTF. The CDR3, as DNA: TGTGCCATCAGTGGGGGACAGGGGGCGAACTATGGCTACACCTTC.

This chain connects TRBV13 to TRBJ2-3; D gene unclear. This CDR3 spans 13 amino acids. The V gene lost 1 base and the J gene lost 3 bases, with 5 bases spanning the gap. Per the germline V gene, CDR1 is PRHDT and CDR2 is FYEKMQ (reference sequence). CDR3 DNA sequence: TGTGCCAGCAGCTTAGAAGCGACAGATACGCAGTATTTT. Translated, it gives CASSLEATDTQYF.

V usage is TRBV7-8 and J usage is TRBJ2-7; D is perhaps TRBD1 (6 bases). The CDR3 spans 12 residues. Trimming pared 5 bases from V and 5 bases from J, leaving 10 bases between. Germline V gene lookup returns CDR1 SGHVS and CDR2 FQNEAQ. The CDR3 protein is CASSLQGNEQYV. Here the CDR3 DNA reads TGTGCCAGCAGCCTACAGGGTAACGAGCAGTACGTC.

The chain employs TRBV5-1 and TRBJ1-1; possible D gene TRBD1, 5 bases. The CDR3 runs 14 residues. The germline V and J ends were trimmed by 5 bases and 1 base, with 12 bases remaining between them. Germline CDR1 and CDR2: SGHRS and YFSETQ. CDR3 nucleotide sequence: TGCGCCAGCAGTTACGGACACAAGAACACTGAAGCTTTCTTT. Its translation: CASSYGHKNTEAFF.

This clone was detected only once. The rearrangement uses TRBV19 and TRBJ2-3; a weak D match, TRBD1 (5 bases). Germline V gene data show CDR1 as LNHDA and CDR2 as SQIVND (reference sequence). V lost 5 bases to trimming and J lost 6 bases, with 9 bases between them. The length of the CDR3 is 12 residues. The DNA for the CDR3 is TGTGCCAGTAGTTCGAAGGGGGATACGCAGTATTTT. Translating gives CASSSKGDTQYF.

The chain combines TRBV5-1 with TRBJ2-1; TRBD2 aligns across 7 bases. V dropped 4 bases and J dropped 8; count of bases not matched to a gene: 9. CDR3 size: 14 residues. Germline V gives CDR1 SGHRS, CDR2 YFSETQ. CDR3 nucleotides: TGCGCCAGCAGCCGCTTCAGCGGGGAGTATGAGCAGTTCTTC. Translated: CASSRFSGEYEQFF. Full variable domain (missing parts from reference TRBV5-1 and TRBJ2-1): KAGVTQTPRYLIKTRGQQVTLSCSPISGHRSVSWYQQTPGQGLQFLFEYFSETQRNKGNFPGRFSGRQFSNSRSEMNVSTLELGDSALYLCASSRFSGEYEQFFGPGTRLTVL.

The chain uses TRBV5-1 and TRBJ1-5; 7 bases are a match to TRBD1. Germline CDR1 reads SGHRS; CDR2 reads YFSETQ. The CDR3 extends over 15 amino acids. V was clipped by 4 bases and J by 2 bases; unmatched bases: 6. The CDR3 DNA reads TGCGCCAGCAGCGAGACAGGGTCCGGCAATCAGCCCCAGCATTTT. It codes for CASSETGSGNQPQHF. Full variable domain (missing parts from reference TRBV5-1 and TRBJ1-5): KAGVTQTPRYLIKTRGQQVTLSCSPISGHRSVSWYQQTPGQGLQFLFEYFSETQRNKGNFPGRFSGRQFSNSRSEMNVSTLELGDSALYLCASSETGSGNQPQHFGDGTRLSIL.

The chain uses TRBV4-1 and TRBJ1-1; D is undetermined. Germline V gene lookup returns CDR1 MGHRA and CDR2 YSYEKL. V was cut by 1 base and J by 0 bases, with 3 bases left in between. The CDR3 is made up of 13 amino acids. CDR3: CASSQVVNTEAFF. The CDR3 nucleotides read TGCGCCAGCAGCCAAGTCGTGAACACTGAAGCTTTCTTT.

The chain links TRBV7-2 to TRBJ1-2; D unclear. The length of the CDR3 is 11 residues. The germline CDR1 and CDR2 sequences are SGHTA and FQGNSA. The V end lost 4 bases, the J end lost 10 bases, and 10 bases lay between the germline ends. In DNA, the CDR3 is TGTGCCAGCAGCTCAGTATGGGCCTACACCTTC. It yields the protein CASSSVWAYTF. The full variable domain, its missing parts supplied by reference TRBV7-2 and TRBJ1-2, is GAGVSQSPSNKVTEKGKDVELRCDPISGHTALYWYRQSLGQGLEFLIYFQGNSAPDKSGLPSDRFSAERTGGSVSTLTIQRTQQEDSAVYLCASSSVWAYTFGSGTRLTVV.

The rearrangement joins TRBV3-1 (or the pseudogene TRBV3-2) to TRBJ1-2; possible D gene TRBD1, 6 bases. Germline loops: CDR1 LGHDT, CDR2 YNNKEL (reference sequence). The V end was cut by 5 bases, the J end by 4 bases, with 11 bases between. This CDR3 contains 13 residues. For the CDR3, the DNA is TGTGCCAGCAGCAGGACAGCTATCTATGGCTACACCTTC. Its protein is CASSRTAIYGYTF.

This clone was detected once. This rearrangement joins TRBV11-2 to TRBJ1-4, with no clear D. The CDR3 has 15 amino acids. Looked up from germline, CDR1 is SGHAT and CDR2 is FQNNGV. The V end lost 1 base, the J end lost 7 bases, and 13 bases lay between the germline ends. The chain's CDR3 is CASSLVPLRGEKLFF. In DNA form, the CDR3 reads TGTGCCAGCAGCTTAGTACCACTACGGGGTGAAAAACTGTTTTTT.

The V call is TRBV28, the J call TRBJ2-7, with D possibly TRBD1 on 5 matching bases. Trimming shortened V by 2 bases and J by 1 base, and 9 bases separated the two germline ends. The CDR3 is made up of 14 amino acids. Germline values: CDR1 MDHEN, CDR2 SYDVKM. CDR3 protein: CASSLGRVSYEQYV. DNA for the CDR3: TGTGCCAGCAGTTTAGGCAGGGTATCCTACGAGCAGTACGTC.

The rearrangement joins TRBV3-1 (or the pseudogene TRBV3-2) to TRBJ1-3, with TRBD1 matching 7 bases. The V and J ends lost 2 bases and 6 bases, in that order; junction bases with no gene match: 10. The V gene's germline CDR1 is LGHDT and CDR2 YNNKEL (reference sequence). The CDR3 loop spans 16 amino acids. Written as DNA, the CDR3 is TGTGCCAGCAGCCAAACGGACAGGAATATTGTAAACACCATATATTTT. Translated, it gives CASSQTDRNIVNTIYF.

This rearrangement joins TRBV9 to TRBJ1-3; D unclear. Germline V gene lookup returns CDR1 SGDLS and CDR2 YYNGEE. V was pared by 0 bases and J by 2 bases, with 9 bases between. The CDR3 sequence is 15 residues long. CDR3 amino acids: CASSVAGVAGNTIYF. Written as DNA, the CDR3 is TGTGCCAGCAGCGTAGCCGGGGTCGCTGGAAACACCATATATTTT.

The gene calls are TRBV2 and TRBJ2-2; 9 positions match TRBD1. The junction had 4 bases not matched to a gene; V was cut back by 5 bases and J by 6 bases. CDR3 length equals 14 residues. The germline gives CDR1 SNHLY, CDR2 FYNNEI. Here the CDR3 reads CASSRDRGAGELFF. The CDR3 coding sequence is TGTGCCAGCAGTCGCGACAGGGGGGCCGGGGAGCTGTTTTTT. The complete variable domain, with remaining parts taken from reference TRBV2 and TRBJ2-2, reads EPEVTQTPSHQVTQMGQEVILRCVPISNHLYFYWYRQILGQKVEFLVSFYNNEISEKSEIFDDQFSVERPDGSNFTLKIRSTKLEDSAMYFCASSRDRGAGELFFGEGSRLTVL.

The chain has TRBV28 and TRBJ1-4; TRBD1 matches 11 bases. This CDR3 is built from 16 residues. V was clipped by 7 bases and J by 7 bases; unmatched bases: 11. The germline V gene encodes CDR1 MDHEN and CDR2 SYDVKM. The CDR3: CASTRTGGAKSEKLFF. CDR3 DNA: TGTGCCAGCACCCGGACAGGGGGCGCGAAAAGTGAAAAACTGTTTTTT.

The rearrangement links TRBV19 to TRBJ1-2; possible D gene TRBD1, 5 bases. The CDR3 covers 16 residues. The germline gives CDR1 LNHDA, CDR2 SQIVND (reference sequence). With 1 base removed from V and 2 bases from J, the gap between germline ends came to 14 bases. The CDR3 region is CASSIAPPTENYGYTF. The CDR3 region has the DNA TGTGCCAGTAGTATAGCCCCGCCGACAGAGAACTATGGCTACACCTTC.

This chain joins TRBV6-5 and TRBJ2-7; TRBD1 matches at 7 bases. Germline V CDR1 and CDR2: MNHEY, SVGAGI. The CDR3 spans 14 residues. V lost 8 bases, J lost 2 bases, and 9 bases stayed unmatched. This chain's CDR3 is CASCTGQPPYEQYF. The CDR3 DNA reads as TGTGCCAGCTGCACGGGACAGCCACCCTACGAGCAGTACTTC.

CDR3 amino acids: CASSPRVSGELFF. Here the CDR3 DNA reads TGTGCCAGCAGTCCCAGGGTCTCCGGGGAGCTGTTTTTT. This sequence joins TRBV6-4 and TRBJ2-2; a possible D gene is TRBD1 (5 bases). Per germline, CDR1 MRHNA and CDR2 SNTAGT. Trimming stripped 5 bases from V and 6 bases from J, with 10 bases between. The CDR3 sequence is 13 residues long.

The CDR3 DNA sequence: TGTGCCAGCAGCTTAGTGGTAGGGGGCGATTCACCCCTCCACTTT. This sequence encodes CASSLVVGGDSPLHF. The gene calls are TRBV11-2 and TRBJ1-6, with 7 positions matching TRBD1. With 1 base clipped from V and 8 bases from J, the junction kept 5 bases outside the gene matches. Germline loops: CDR1 SGHAT, CDR2 FQNNGV. The CDR3 is 15 amino acids.

The CDR3 DNA follows: TGTGCCAGCAGTTTACCGCGCGGACAGGTCGAAGCTTTCTTT. Amino acid sequence: CASSLPRGQVEAFF. The V gene is TRBV28, the J gene TRBJ1-1, with TRBD1 matching over 7 bases. The CDR3 spans 14 residues. V was clipped by 2 bases and J by 8 bases; unmatched bases: 8. Germline-derived CDR1 and CDR2 are MDHEN and SYDVKM.

V and J are TRBV19 and TRBJ2-1; 10 bases map to TRBD2. V lost 9 bases and J lost 2; bases outside the gene matches: 7. CDR3 length: 15 amino acids. Per the germline V gene, CDR1 is LNHDA and CDR2 is SQIVND (reference sequence). The CDR3 spells CASRTGLAAYNEQFF. For the CDR3, the DNA is TGTGCCAGCCGCACAGGACTAGCGGCCTACAATGAGCAGTTCTTC.

The genes are TRBV9 and TRBJ2-2, with a weak D call TRBD2 (5 bases). This CDR3 has 15 residues. Germline V lookup: CDR1 SGDLS, CDR2 YYNGEE. Trimming pared 0 bases from V and 4 bases from J, leaving 10 bases between. The DNA of the CDR3 is TGTGCCAGCAGCGTAGATCCGGGGTCCACCGGGGAGCTGTTTTTT. Translated, it gives CASSVDPGSTGELFF.

The chain has TRBV28 and TRBJ1-6; 8 nucleotides line up with TRBD1. The CDR3 totals 14 residues. In germline, CDR1 is MDHEN, CDR2 SYDVKM. V shed 6 bases, J shed 6 bases, and the junction held 4 bases outside the gene matches. CDR3 sequence: CASRGTGPNSPLHF. The CDR3 DNA sequence: TGTGCCAGCAGGGGGACAGGACCTAATTCACCCCTCCACTTT.

The rearrangement links TRBV19 to TRBJ2-6; D is possibly TRBD2 (6 bases). In germline, CDR1 is LNHDA, CDR2 SQIVND (reference sequence). The V end was cut by 3 bases, the J end by 0 bases, with 9 bases between. The CDR3 is made up of 16 amino acids. CDR3 amino acids: CASSMEGRSGANVLTF. As DNA, the CDR3 is TGTGCCAGTAGTATGGAGGGGCGCTCTGGGGCCAACGTCCTGACTTTC.

The rearrangement joins TRBV11-2 to TRBJ1-2, with D maybe TRBD1 (5 bases). V lost 4 bases, J lost 7 bases, and 7 bases lay in between. This CDR3 contains 11 residues. Germline assignment: CDR1 SGHAT and CDR2 FQNNGV. The CDR3 spells CASSSRGGYTF. CDR3 bases: TGTGCCAGCAGCTCTAGGGGTGGCTACACCTTC.